Listed below are T cell receptor beta chains from one sample, sequenced in a study of CD8 T cells in ankylosing spondylitis. TCRdb ran MiXCR on the 5' RACE reads and lists one entry per CDR3 protein. Of hundreds of thousands of distinct CDR3 sequences in the sample, 12% were seen once. Sequenced sample: blood, either unsorted or a sorted T cell fraction (not recorded which). The source of these receptors is a male donor with ankylosing spondylitis. CDR3s leave out the opening cysteine and the closing phenylalanine or tryptophan.

cdr3_aa: ASTTLGELEAF
v_call: TRBV6-2/TRBV6-3

cdr3_aa: ASRAWLGNQPQH
v_call: TRBV2

cdr3_aa: ASSFSPGQGYT
v_call: TRBV5-1

cdr3_aa: ASSFRGAGEKLF
v_call: TRBV12-3/TRBV12-4

cdr3_aa: ASSERGATETQY
v_call: TRBV5-5

cdr3_aa: YKTGRVSGEQY
v_call: TRBV10-3

cdr3_aa: ASSLDNHEQF
v_call: TRBV7-2

cdr3_aa: ASSPRGFQETQY
v_call: TRBV9

cdr3_aa: ASSTGQGPRETQY
v_call: TRBV5-1

cdr3_aa: ASSRQGLTGSTDTQY
v_call: TRBV7-2

cdr3_aa: SARVEGTDTQY
v_call: TRBV20-1

cdr3_aa: ASSFSWGSYNEQF
v_call: TRBV6-1

cdr3_aa: ASSTSGRSYNEQF
v_call: TRBV6-2/TRBV6-3

cdr3_aa: ASSLRPPQRTDTQY
v_call: TRBV27

cdr3_aa: ASSPQSVQKGNTGELF
v_call: TRBV6-2/TRBV6-3

cdr3_aa: ATSPRTGQGVSTLH
v_call: TRBV15

cdr3_aa: SASRILPPYEQY
v_call: TRBV20-1

cdr3_aa: ASGPWGREQY
v_call: TRBV27

cdr3_aa: ASGGRGGGGLNEQF
v_call: TRBV9

cdr3_aa: SAQGVNYGYT
v_call: TRBV29-1

cdr3_aa: ATSEPRRSSYNEQF
v_call: TRBV24-1

cdr3_aa: ASSAISGGIDTGELF
v_call: TRBV7-8

cdr3_aa: ASSLKEGTEAF
v_call: TRBV7-9

cdr3_aa: AISEGRHEQY
v_call: TRBV10-3

cdr3_aa: ASSQDLRFNEQF
v_call: TRBV3-1